Described below is a single T cell receptor beta chain sequence and its context. The antigen remains unidentified. The sample comes from a study of fetal regulatory T cell absence and autoimmunity. Study details: Exocrine pancreas autoimmunity occurred in IPEX patients lacking clinical diabetes.

Notes on the study in general: Oligoclonal TCR enrichment in pancreas over cord blood reached over 80-fold for some clones. Cord blood and pancreas showed broadly similar TRB gene family usage. In IPEX, the enrichment was taken to support antigen-driven autoimmunity before birth.

Data came from immunoSEQ multiplex PCR; TCRdb stores just in-frame clones and leaves some out. The data contain about 95,000 clones, 55% to 75% of them singletons. The sequence came from a male donor with IPEX syndrome. Sequencing input: pancreas tissue.

CDR3 region: CASSPGTSGPGSYEQYF. The CDR3 DNA reads as TGTGCCAGCAGCCCCGGGACTAGCGGGCCGGGCTCCTACGAGCAGTACTTC. The V call is TRBV13, the J call TRBJ2-7; 12 nucleotides line up with TRBD2. Per germline, CDR1 PRHDT and CDR2 FYEKMQ (reference sequence). The CDR3 covers 17 residues. The junction had 8 bases not matched to a gene; V was cut back by 5 bases and J by 0 bases.